This TCR beta chain was sequenced for a study of radiotherapy plus CTLA-4 blockade in lung cancer (dated 2018 in TCRdb). As for the study more broadly: Among enrolled patients, 15% to 20% had an objective response and roughly 33% reached disease control.

Notes on this clone: What this receptor recognizes is not known. No much larger clonotype is one base removed from it; base qualities were not supplied.

General study outcomes and caveats: Increased serum interferon-beta after radiation, together with early dynamic changes in blood T cell clones, were reported to be the strongest predictors of response. After treatment with radiotherapy and ipilimumab, TCR clones that originated in tumors expanded in peripheral blood.

Libraries were prepared through the immunoSEQ multiplex PCR assay. TCRdb took this table from immuneACCESS and kept in-frame rearrangements with V and J called. Such tables lack part of the clones; where checked against another copy, unresolved V genes explain under half of the gap, and the rest is unexplained. This sample has tens of thousands of clones in its table, and 60% to 80% of those were observed once. The top ten hold 2% to 3% of the sample. Focal radiation therapy combined with CTLA-4 blockade (ipilimumab) was tested in patients with chemo-refractory metastatic non-small-cell lung cancer. The cysteine opens and the phenylalanine closes a CDR3 of 17 amino acids. The DNA shown is the 51-base CDR3, in frame from base 1. Trimming at the junction amounts to 3 bases on V and 0 bases on J, and the germline ends lie 18 bases apart. As encoded in the germline V gene (reference sequence), CDR1 is GTSNPN while CDR2 is SVGIG.

This chain joins TRBV30 to TRBJ2-1; TRBD2 is perhaps the D gene, given 6 matching bases. This sequence was found in a human donor with non-small cell lung cancer whose response to radiotherapy plus ipilimumab could not be evaluated. The source was peripheral blood, collected from a patient treated with radiotherapy plus ipilimumab. In nucleotide form, the sequence is TGTGCCTGGAGCGGGGGACGGGATTCCAGCTCCTACAATGAGCAGTTCTTC. The encoded protein is CAWSGGRDSSSYNEQFF. With all but the CDR3 taken from the reference TRBV30 and TRBJ2-1 genes, the full variable domain is: SQTIHQWPATLVQPVGSPLSLECTVEGTSNPNLYWYRQAAGRGLQLLFYSVGIGQISSEVPQNLSASRPQDRQFILSSKKLLLSDSGFYLCAWSGGRDSSSYNEQFFGPGTRLTVL.